Below are 3 T cell receptor beta chains sequenced from a single sample in a study of blood T cell repertoires in COVID-19. Only in-frame clones appear in the TCRdb table, and some are missing; sequencing was by immunoSEQ multiplex PCR. The sample holds more than 110,000 clones, 60% to 80% seen once. Specimen: PBMCs or T cells enriched from blood (not recorded which). Source of these receptors: a woman in her forties or fifties who had recovered from COVID-19.

This sequence joins TRBV11-3 and TRBJ2-1; tentatively, D is TRBD1 (7 bases). V shed 7 bases and J shed 7 bases, with 17 bases lying between them. Germline CDR1 SGHNT, CDR2 YENEEA. This CDR3 has 14 residues. The CDR3 sequence: CASNTGRGENEQFF. CDR3 DNA sequence: TGTGCCAGCAACACCGGCAGGGGGGAAAATGAGCAGTTCTTC.

This clone turned up a few times. The chain joins TRBV19 to TRBJ1-2, with D maybe TRBD1 (6 bases). There are 13 residues in the CDR3. Germline CDR1 reads LNHDA; CDR2 reads SQIVND (reference sequence). The V and J ends lost 9 bases and 3 bases respectively, with 14 bases between them. Here the CDR3 DNA reads TGTGCCAGCGTGAAGGGGGATCACTATGGCTACACCTTC. Protein: CASVKGDHYGYTF.

This chain joins TRBV6-5 and TRBJ1-5, with TRBD1 matching 7 bases. The CDR3 consists of 14 residues. V shed 6 bases and J 6 bases; nucleotides not matched to a gene: 8. Germline loops: CDR1 MNHEY, CDR2 SVGAGI. The CDR3 bases are TGTGCCAGCAGCGCCCCGACAGGGAGTCAGCCCCAGCATTTT. Its translation: CASSAPTGSQPQHF.